These 30 T cell receptor beta chains originate from one sample sequenced in a study of T cells after yellow fever vaccination. TCRdb reanalysed the 5' RACE reads using MiXCR and keeps one entry per CDR3 protein. The sample carries under 100,000 distinct CDR3 sequences, less than 6% recorded once. The specimen was CD8+ T cells sorted from PBMCs, collected 10 days after the yellow fever booster vaccination. The receptors come from a man aged 18 to 30 who received the YFV17D yellow fever vaccine.

The genes are TRBV2 and TRBJ2-1; tentatively, D is TRBD1 (6 bases). V lost 4 bases and J lost 5, with 12 bases in between. Per the germline V gene, CDR1 is SNHLY and CDR2 is FYNNEI. The CDR3 is made up of 14 amino acids. The CDR3 sequence: CASSVWGRNNEQFF. DNA for the CDR3: TGTGCCAGCAGTGTATGGGGGCGAAACAATGAGCAGTTCTTC.

This clonotype occurred many times. The chain links TRBV4-1 to TRBJ2-7, with a possible D match to TRBD1 (6 bases). The CDR3 extends over 15 amino acids. The V and J ends lost 1 base and 2 bases respectively, with 12 bases between them. CDR1 and CDR2 (germline): MGHRA, YSYEKL. CDR3 bases: TGCGCCAGCAGCCAAGTCTTCGGGACAACCTACGAGCAGTACGTC. Amino acid sequence: CASSQVFGTTYEQYV.

This clonotype was seen many times. The chain recombines TRBV27 with TRBJ2-3; D unclear. Germline V gives CDR1 MNHEY, CDR2 SMNVEV (reference sequence). The CDR3 has 16 amino acids. Trimming stripped 6 bases from V and 2 bases from J, with 18 bases between. CDR3 in DNA: TGTGCCAGCAGCCCACTGGCAGCCCTAATCACAGATACGCAGTATTTT. Amino acids: CASSPLAALITDTQYF.

V gene TRBV6-5 combines with J gene TRBJ2-1; the match to TRBD2 covers 7 bases. CDR3 length: 14 amino acids. V lost 0 bases to trimming and J lost 9 bases; unmatched junction nucleotides: 5. Germline CDR1 reads MNHEY; CDR2 reads SVGAGI. CDR3 in DNA: TGTGCCAGCAGTTACTCCCCGCGACTAGCTGAGCAGTTCTTC. This translates into CASSYSPRLAEQFF.

This clonotype was found many times. The chain is built from TRBV7-2 and TRBJ1-1; the D is unclear. With 5 bases removed from V and 0 bases from J, the gap between germline ends came to 13 bases. Germline CDR1 is SGHTA and CDR2 is FQGNSA. This CDR3 is 15 amino acids long. The CDR3 bases are TGTGCCAGCAGCCCTAGTCTCCTCATGAACACTGAAGCTTTCTTT. It specifies CASSPSLLMNTEAFF.

This clonotype appeared a few times. The chain recombines TRBV20-1 with TRBJ2-5; D is perhaps TRBD1 (7 bases). The ends were cut back, 6 bases at V and 6 bases at J, with 14 bases in the middle. There are 12 residues in the CDR3. Germline V lookup: CDR1 DFQATT, CDR2 SNEGSKA (reference sequence). The CDR3 DNA reads as TGCAGTGCCGCAGGGGGGCCGAAGACCCAGTACTTC. Its protein is CSAAGGPKTQYF.

The genes are TRBV5-1 and TRBJ2-3; 9 positions match TRBD1. J was trimmed by 0 bases and V by 4 bases; bases with no gene match: 3. The germline CDR1 and CDR2 sequences are SGHRS and YFSETQ. This CDR3 is 15 amino acids long. The CDR3 DNA is TGCGCCAGCAGCCTCGACAGGGGGAGCACAGATACGCAGTATTTT. Translation gives CASSLDRGSTDTQYF.

This clonotype was counted many times. The J gene is TRBJ2-2, the V gene TRBV7-8, with D possibly matching TRBD2 (5 bases). V was clipped by 0 bases and J by 6 bases, with 14 bases between them. This CDR3 is 16 amino acids long. Looked up from germline, CDR1 is SGHVS and CDR2 is FQNEAQ. The CDR3 sequence is CASSLAGWLASGELFF. CDR3 coding DNA: TGTGCCAGCAGCTTAGCGGGATGGCTAGCCTCCGGGGAGCTGTTTTTT.

The chain recombines TRBV20-1 with TRBJ2-3; D is perhaps TRBD2 (6 bases). Germline loops: CDR1 DFQATT, CDR2 SNEGSKA (reference sequence). The V and J ends lost 0 bases and 7 bases respectively, with 8 bases between them. This CDR3 has 12 residues. CDR3 protein: CSAREGRYTQYF. For the CDR3, the DNA is TGCAGTGCTAGAGAAGGGAGGTATACGCAGTATTTT.

This sequence joins TRBV7-2 and TRBJ2-7; the match to TRBD2 covers 8 bases. Germline values: CDR1 SGHTA, CDR2 FQGNSA. CDR3 length: 15 residues. V shed 3 bases and J 2 bases; nucleotides not matched to a gene: 6. CDR3 region: CASSLYNSGAYEQYV. The CDR3 DNA is TGTGCCAGCAGCTTGTACAATAGCGGGGCCTACGAGCAGTACGTC.

This clonotype came up many times. The CDR3 sequence is CASSGTGTDQTEQYV. The DNA of the CDR3 is TGTGCCAGCAGCGGAACTGGGACAGACCAAACGGAGCAGTACGTC. The J gene is TRBJ2-7, the V gene TRBV2; 7 bases are a match to TRBD1. Looked up from germline, CDR1 is SNHLY and CDR2 is FYNNEI. The trim removed 6 bases at V and 7 bases at J, leaving 15 bases unmatched. The CDR3 is 15 residues long.

CDR3 bases: TGTGCCAGCAGCCCCCCGAGCGGGCCCTCCTACGAGCAGTACTTC. Its translation is CASSPPSGPSYEQYF. This chain connects TRBV7-2 to TRBJ2-7; maybe TRBD2 (6 bases). Germline values: CDR1 SGHTA, CDR2 FQGNSA. CDR3 length equals 15 residues. The V end was cut by 5 bases, the J end by 0 bases, with 14 bases between. The full variable domain, its missing parts supplied by reference TRBV7-2 and TRBJ2-7, is GAGVSQSPSNKVTEKGKDVELRCDPISGHTALYWYRQSLGQGLEFLIYFQGNSAPDKSGLPSDRFSAERTGGSVSTLTIQRTQQEDSAVYLCASSPPSGPSYEQYFGPGTRLTVT.

This clonotype was found a few times. The chain uses TRBV6-5 and TRBJ1-1, with D maybe TRBD1 (6 bases). CDR1 MNHEY and CDR2 SVGAGI come from the germline V gene. V was pared by 9 bases and J by 5 bases, with 22 bases between. The CDR3 contains 15 residues. The CDR3: CASWVRQGTKTEAFF. The CDR3 DNA is TGTGCCAGTTGGGTCCGGCAGGGGACTAAGACTGAAGCTTTCTTT.

This chain connects TRBV6-2 or TRBV6-3 to TRBJ2-3; D not resolved. The CDR3 length is 13 residues. Trimming shortened V by 3 bases and J by 2 bases, and 6 bases separated the two germline ends. CDR1 is MNHEY, CDR2 SVGEGT, per germline. In DNA, the CDR3 is TGTGCCAGCAGTTATCTGGTCACAGATACGCAGTATTTT. Amino acids: CASSYLVTDTQYF.

This clonotype came up a few times. V and J are TRBV7-9 and TRBJ1-1; D is unclear. The CDR3 spans 14 residues. With 5 bases removed from V and 7 bases from J, the gap between germline ends came to 17 bases. The germline gives CDR1 SEHNR, CDR2 FQNEAQ (reference sequence). DNA for the CDR3: TGTGCCAGCAGCCCCCTTGGAACGGAAAGTGAAGCTTTCTTT. This gives the protein CASSPLGTESEAFF.

The rearrangement links TRBV11-2 to TRBJ2-7; TRBD2 matches at 9 bases. With V trimmed by 2 bases and J by 3 bases, 2 bases remained unmatched. This CDR3 contains 14 residues. Germline-derived CDR1 and CDR2 are SGHAT and FQNNGV. The CDR3 loop is CASSLQAGGYEQYF. The CDR3 nucleotides read TGTGCCAGCAGCTTACAAGCGGGGGGCTACGAGCAGTACTTC.

A few counts support this clonotype. V gene TRBV28 combines with J gene TRBJ2-3; maybe TRBD1 (7 bases). CDR1 and CDR2 from the germline V gene are MDHEN and SYDVKM. CDR3 length equals 14 residues. The V end lost 6 bases, the J end lost 2 bases, and 12 bases lay between the germline ends. This CDR3 reads CASSPGGYTDTQYF. The DNA for the CDR3 is TGTGCCAGCAGCCCAGGGGGGTACACAGATACGCAGTATTTT.

This clonotype was seen only a few times. The chain joins TRBV6-2 or TRBV6-3 to TRBJ1-1; no clear D. The CDR3 totals 15 residues. Germline lookup yields CDR1 MNHEY and CDR2 SVGEGT. The V gene lost 2 bases and the J gene lost 0 bases, with 10 bases spanning the gap. The CDR3 loop is CASSYGRPLNTEAFF. The CDR3 DNA is TGTGCCAGCAGTTACGGACGGCCCTTGAACACTGAAGCTTTCTTT.

V usage is TRBV20-1 and J usage is TRBJ2-3; TRBD1 or TRBD2 may be the D gene (5 bases each). Germline assignment: CDR1 DFQATT and CDR2 SNEGSKA (reference sequence). Between the trimmed V and J ends, which lost 6 bases and 0 bases, there was a span of 10 bases. The CDR3 runs 13 residues. The DNA for the CDR3 is TGCAGTGCCGGGTGGGGGAGCACAGATACGCAGTATTTT. Encoded protein: CSAGWGSTDTQYF.

V and J are TRBV6-5 and TRBJ1-2, with 7 bases matching TRBD1. This CDR3 region has 16 residues. Germline loops: CDR1 MNHEY, CDR2 SVGAGI. Losses at the gene ends were 0 bases for V and 3 bases for J; bases not matched to a gene: 7. The CDR3 sequence: CASSYSTAGTDYGYTF. The CDR3 DNA is TGTGCCAGCAGTTACTCGACCGCTGGGACAGACTATGGCTACACCTTC.

This clonotype was found a few times. The chain joins TRBV29-1 to TRBJ2-2; D might be TRBD1 or TRBD2, each matching 5 bases. CDR1 SQVTM and CDR2 ANQGSEA come from the germline V gene. The CDR3 runs to 14 residues. V was shortened by 3 bases and J by 2 bases, with 10 bases between the two germline ends. Written as DNA, the CDR3 is TGCAGCGTTGAGTGGGGGACCAACACCGGGGAGCTGTTTTTT. It translates to CSVEWGTNTGELFF.

There are many counts of this clonotype. V is TRBV5-1 and J is TRBJ1-2, with 12 bases fitting TRBD1. The ends lost 5 bases at V and 5 bases at J; junction bases unmatched: 10. Germline-derived CDR1 and CDR2 are SGHRS and YFSETQ. The CDR3 runs 16 residues. The CDR3 protein is CASRSGTGGIGYGYTF. The CDR3 DNA sequence: TGCGCCAGCAGATCCGGGACAGGGGGCATCGGGTATGGCTACACCTTC.

The gene calls are TRBV6-5 and TRBJ1-1; perhaps TRBD1 as D (5 bases). This CDR3 spans 14 amino acids. Germline V gene lookup returns CDR1 MNHEY and CDR2 SVGAGI. V gave up 8 bases and J gave up 5 bases, with 18 bases separating them. CDR3 amino acids: CASGLGGKSTEAFF. The CDR3 DNA sequence: TGTGCCAGCGGCCTCGGGGGGAAATCGACTGAAGCTTTCTTT.

This clonotype has a handful of counts. V and J are TRBV7-9 and TRBJ2-7; no reliable D call. The V end was cut by 1 base, the J end by 2 bases, with 21 bases between. Germline V gene sequence: CDR1 SEHNR, CDR2 FQNEAQ (reference sequence). The CDR3 is 18 residues long. CDR3 nucleotide sequence: TGTGCCAGCAGCTTAGTCGTCTGGATCCCGACCTACGCCTACGAGCAGTACGTC. Its translation is CASSLVVWIPTYAYEQYV.

This clonotype has more than one count but fewer than ten. The chain joins TRBV25-1 to TRBJ2-7, with a tentative D call TRBD1 (5 bases). The germline V and J ends were trimmed by 6 bases and 6 bases, with 15 bases remaining between them. CDR1 is MGHDK, CDR2 SYGVNS, per germline. The CDR3 spans 13 residues. The chain's CDR3 is CASRLSGSLEQYF. Written as DNA, the CDR3 is TGTGCCAGCAGGCTATCAGGGTCTCTCGAGCAGTACTTC.

This clonotype was seen repeatedly, ten times or more. The chain couples TRBV12-3 or TRBV12-4 to TRBJ2-4; 8 bases line up with TRBD2. The length of the CDR3 is 17 residues. V trimming: 3 bases; J trimming: 2 bases; junction bases outside the gene matches: 9. The CDR3 nucleotides are TGTGCCAGCAGTTTGGTCGGGGGGGCCCCGACCAAAAACATTCAGTACTTC. It translates to CASSLVGGAPTKNIQYF.

Only a few counts were recorded for this clonotype. V usage is TRBV9 and J usage is TRBJ1-4; unclear D gene. The CDR3 runs to 15 residues. V lost 0 bases, J lost 8 bases, and 14 bases lay in between. Germline-derived CDR1 and CDR2 are SGDLS and YYNGEE. In DNA form, the CDR3 reads TGTGCCAGCAGCGTAGAGGGAGGAACTGGGGAAAAACTGTTTTTT. Its protein is CASSVEGGTGEKLFF.

The rearrangement links TRBV29-1 to TRBJ1-2; the D is unclear. The V end was cut by 7 bases, the J end by 2 bases, with 20 bases between. Germline V lookup: CDR1 SQVTM, CDR2 ANQGSEA. CDR3 length: 15 residues. The CDR3 DNA follows: TGCAGCGACGCCGAACCTGGTTCGCCAAACTATGGCTACACCTTC. Protein: CSDAEPGSPNYGYTF. The full variable domain, its missing parts supplied by reference TRBV29-1 and TRBJ1-2, is SAVISQKPSRDICQRGTSLTIQCQVDSQVTMMFWYRQQPGQSLTLIATANQGSEATYESGFVIDKFPISRPNLTFSTLTVSNMSPEDSSIYLCSDAEPGSPNYGYTFGSGTRLTVV.

In its sample, this clonotype was seen a few times. This chain connects TRBV7-2 to TRBJ2-5, with a possible D match to TRBD1 (5 bases). With 1 base removed from V and 1 base from J, the gap between germline ends came to 10 bases. The germline V gene has CDR1 SGHTA and CDR2 FQGNSA. The CDR3 is 15 amino acids. The CDR3 nucleotides read TGTGCCAGCAGCTTAGGATTACAGGTCCAAGAGACCCAGTACTTC. Translated, it gives CASSLGLQVQETQYF.

This clonotype showed up many times. This chain connects TRBV29-1 to TRBJ2-2; D is possibly TRBD2 (6 bases). The germline gives CDR1 SQVTM, CDR2 ANQGSEA. This CDR3 has 16 amino acids. Trimming cost V 4 bases and J 3 bases, with 18 bases left between them. The DNA for the CDR3 is TGCAGCGTTGTTTCGAAGGGTGGAGGGTACACCGGGGAGCTGTTTTTT. It is translated as CSVVSKGGGYTGELFF.